Listed below are T cell receptor beta chains from one sample, sequenced in a study of neurological immune-mediated disorders. TCRdb passed the 5' RACE reads through MiXCR, listing each CDR3 protein once. The repertoire holds roughly 31,000 distinct CDR3 sequences, with 4.6% as singletons. Source material: PBMCs. Every receptor here comes from a man aged 18-30 years in good health. Both conserved end residues are trimmed from each CDR3.

TRBV7-8	TRBJ2-7	ASSSAGTGSYEQY
TRBV5-1	TRBJ1-2	ASRRTALNNYGYT
TRBV20-1	TRBJ2-5	SARPPRDSGETQY
TRBV5-1	TRBJ2-3	ASSNRDSVFKDTQY
TRBV5-4	TRBJ2-3	ASSSGTGRVDTQY
TRBV20-1	TRBJ2-5	SARGRQGWEKTQY
TRBV4-1	TRBJ1-1	ASSQDQKGGSAEAF
TRBV6-1	TRBJ2-7	ASSDRTSGSYEQY
TRBV4-2	TRBJ2-5	ASSLRTSVETQY
TRBV7-2	TRBJ2-7	ASSSLYEQY
TRBV10-3	TRBJ2-7	AISAGQGGEQY
TRBV6-5	TRBJ1-1	ASRLYTGAGNTEAF
TRBV5-1	TRBJ1-2	ASSLEAGSYGYT
TRBV4-2	TRBJ2-7	ASSPGEFLDEQY
TRBV20-1	TRBJ2-1	SARLAGGLSYNEQF
TRBV20-1	TRBJ1-1	SAITVGGRVEAF
TRBV3-1	TRBJ1-1	ASSQFSGQSNTEAF
TRBV20-1	TRBJ1-2	SARDPFSASYGYT
TRBV29-1	TRBJ1-2	SVDQGDYGYT
TRBV20-1	TRBJ1-5	SAGKSTGGWRQPQH
TRBV20-1	TRBJ2-7	SARVLAGRSYEQY
TRBV6-2/TRBV6-3	TRBJ2-5	ASSYSKGETQY
TRBV10-3	TRBJ2-1	AISDPRGPSYNEQF
TRBV4-1	TRBJ2-1	ASSQVGDEQF
TRBV9	TRBJ2-1	ASSPQLAGTNEQF
TRBV19	TRBJ1-1	ASSITTGGTEAF
TRBV4-1	TRBJ1-1	ASSQGQGATEAF
TRBV7-3	TRBJ2-5	ASSIDLGETQY
TRBV5-1	TRBJ2-7	ASSTTYEQY
TRBV12-3/TRBV12-4	TRBJ1-1	ASTRGGAGTEAF
TRBV20-1	TRBJ2-3	SARRGSGGATDTQY
TRBV7-7	TRBJ2-3	ASSATGTDTQY
TRBV28	TRBJ2-2	TSSLFLDTGELF
TRBV20-1	TRBJ1-2	SARDPGTGGWTNYGYT